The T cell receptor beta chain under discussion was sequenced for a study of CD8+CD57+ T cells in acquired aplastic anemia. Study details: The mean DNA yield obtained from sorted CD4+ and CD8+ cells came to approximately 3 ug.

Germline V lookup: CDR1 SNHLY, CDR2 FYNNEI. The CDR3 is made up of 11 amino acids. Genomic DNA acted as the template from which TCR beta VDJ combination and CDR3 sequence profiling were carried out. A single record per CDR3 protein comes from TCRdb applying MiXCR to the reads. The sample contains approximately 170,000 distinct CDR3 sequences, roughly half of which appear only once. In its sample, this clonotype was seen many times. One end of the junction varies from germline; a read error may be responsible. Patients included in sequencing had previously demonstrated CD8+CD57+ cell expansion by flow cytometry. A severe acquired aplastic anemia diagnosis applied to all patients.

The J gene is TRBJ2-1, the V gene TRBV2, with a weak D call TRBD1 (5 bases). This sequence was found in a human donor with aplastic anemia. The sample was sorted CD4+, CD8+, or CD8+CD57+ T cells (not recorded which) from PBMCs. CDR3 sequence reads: CASREGDEQFF. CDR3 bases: TGTGCCAGCAGGGAAGGGGATGAGCAGTTCTTC.